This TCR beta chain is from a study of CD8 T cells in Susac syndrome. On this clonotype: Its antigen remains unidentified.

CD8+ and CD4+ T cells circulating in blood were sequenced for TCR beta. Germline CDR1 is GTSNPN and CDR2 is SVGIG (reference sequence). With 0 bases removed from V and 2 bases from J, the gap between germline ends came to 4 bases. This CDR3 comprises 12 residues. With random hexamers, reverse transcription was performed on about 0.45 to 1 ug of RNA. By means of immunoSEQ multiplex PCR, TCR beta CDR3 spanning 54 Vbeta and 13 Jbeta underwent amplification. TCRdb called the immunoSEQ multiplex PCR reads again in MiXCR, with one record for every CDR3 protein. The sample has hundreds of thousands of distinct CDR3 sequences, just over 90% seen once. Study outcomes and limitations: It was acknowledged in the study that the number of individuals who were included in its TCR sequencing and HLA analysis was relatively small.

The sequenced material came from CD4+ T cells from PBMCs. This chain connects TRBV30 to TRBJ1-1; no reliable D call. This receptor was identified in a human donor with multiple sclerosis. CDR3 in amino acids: CAWSVRNTEAFF. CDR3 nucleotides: TGTGCCTGGAGTGTACGAAACACTGAAGCTTTCTTT.